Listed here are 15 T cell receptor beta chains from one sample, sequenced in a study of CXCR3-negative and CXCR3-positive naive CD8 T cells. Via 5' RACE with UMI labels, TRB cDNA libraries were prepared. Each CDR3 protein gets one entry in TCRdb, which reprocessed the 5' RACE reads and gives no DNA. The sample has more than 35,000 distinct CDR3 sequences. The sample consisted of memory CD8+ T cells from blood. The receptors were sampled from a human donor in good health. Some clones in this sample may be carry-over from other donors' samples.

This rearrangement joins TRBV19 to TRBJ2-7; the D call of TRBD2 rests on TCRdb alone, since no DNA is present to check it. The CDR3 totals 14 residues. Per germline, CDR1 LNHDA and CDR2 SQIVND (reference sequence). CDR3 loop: CASSAGWGLYEQYF.

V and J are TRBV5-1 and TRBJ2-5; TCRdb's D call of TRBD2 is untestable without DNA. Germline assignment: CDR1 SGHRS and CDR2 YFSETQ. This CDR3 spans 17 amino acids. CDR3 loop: CASSLAEELAGRETQYF.

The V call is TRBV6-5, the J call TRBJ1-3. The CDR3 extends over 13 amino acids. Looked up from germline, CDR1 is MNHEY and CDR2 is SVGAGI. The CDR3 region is CASSYSVYGAEYF.

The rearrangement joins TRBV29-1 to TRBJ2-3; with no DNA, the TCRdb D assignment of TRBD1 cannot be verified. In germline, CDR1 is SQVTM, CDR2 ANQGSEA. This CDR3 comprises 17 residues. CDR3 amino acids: CSVEDRFRGRLVDTQYF.

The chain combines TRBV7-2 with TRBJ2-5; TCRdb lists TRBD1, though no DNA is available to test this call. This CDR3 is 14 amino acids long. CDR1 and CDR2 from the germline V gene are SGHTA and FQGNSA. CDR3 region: CASTPTGVSETQYF.

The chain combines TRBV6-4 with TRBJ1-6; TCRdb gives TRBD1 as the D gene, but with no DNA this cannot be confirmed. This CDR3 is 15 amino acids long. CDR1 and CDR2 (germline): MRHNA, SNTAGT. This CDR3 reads CASSDATGGNSPLHF.

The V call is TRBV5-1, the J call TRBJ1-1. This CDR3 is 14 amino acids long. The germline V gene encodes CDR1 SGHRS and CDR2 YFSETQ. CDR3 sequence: CASSPAGWDTEAFF.

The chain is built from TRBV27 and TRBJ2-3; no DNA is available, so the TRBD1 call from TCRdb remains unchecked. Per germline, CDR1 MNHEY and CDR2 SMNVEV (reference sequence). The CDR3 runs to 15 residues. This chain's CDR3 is CASSLQGFRGDTQYF.

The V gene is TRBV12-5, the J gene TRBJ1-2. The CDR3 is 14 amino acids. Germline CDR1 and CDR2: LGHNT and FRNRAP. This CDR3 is CASGPQGPLSGYTF.

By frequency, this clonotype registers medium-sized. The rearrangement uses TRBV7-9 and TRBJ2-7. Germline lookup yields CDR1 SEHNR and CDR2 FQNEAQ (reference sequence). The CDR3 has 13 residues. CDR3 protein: CASSPRQTNEQYF.

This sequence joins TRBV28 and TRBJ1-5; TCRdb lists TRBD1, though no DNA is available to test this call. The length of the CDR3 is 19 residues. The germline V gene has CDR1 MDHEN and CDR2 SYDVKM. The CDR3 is CASSLFLFPTGGSNQPQHF.

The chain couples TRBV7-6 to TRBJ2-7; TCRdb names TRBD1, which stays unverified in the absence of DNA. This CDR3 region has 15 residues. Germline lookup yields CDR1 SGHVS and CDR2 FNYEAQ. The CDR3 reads CASSTPGTDIYEQYF.

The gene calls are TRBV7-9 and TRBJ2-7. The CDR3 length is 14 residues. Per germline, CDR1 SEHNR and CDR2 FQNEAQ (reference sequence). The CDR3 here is CASSLPARADEQYF. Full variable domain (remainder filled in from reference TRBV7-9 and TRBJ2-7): DTGVSQNPRHKITKRGQNVTFRCDPISEHNRLYWYRQTLGQGPEFLTYFQNEAQLEKSRLLSDRFSAERPKGSFSTLEIQRTEQGDSAMYLCASSLPARADEQYFGPGTRLTVT.

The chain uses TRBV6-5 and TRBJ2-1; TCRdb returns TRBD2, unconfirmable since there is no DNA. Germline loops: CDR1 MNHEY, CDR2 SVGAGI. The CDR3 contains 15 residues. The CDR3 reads CASSYGGGVYNEQFF.

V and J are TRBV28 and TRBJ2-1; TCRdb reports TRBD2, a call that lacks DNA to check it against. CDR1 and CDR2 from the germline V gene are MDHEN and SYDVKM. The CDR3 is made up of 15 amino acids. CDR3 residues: CASTIGLGTYNEQFF.